This T cell receptor beta chain was identified during a study of T cell repertoires in cytomegalovirus infection. Across the study: A matching HLA type, together with CMV infection, was signaled by public TCR beta signatures.

Findings and caveats of the study: HLA-C-restricted TCR beta clonotypes specific for CMV led the ex vivo response. Cumulative frequency of public TCR beta families picked out carriers of CMV plus the relevant HLA.

The germline V gene encodes CDR1 MDHEN and CDR2 SYDVKM. This CDR3 has 12 residues. Trimming took off 7 bases at V and 5 bases at J, with 12 bases between the two ends. Each CDR3 protein is one row after TCRdb ran MiXCR on the reads. The sample shows more than 150,000 distinct CDR3 sequences, 23% of them seen only once. On this clonotype itself: The antigen is unknown.

The chain carries TRBV28 and TRBJ2-7; D not certain. This TCR was sampled from a human donor in good health (CMV status not recorded). Some clones in this sample may be carry-over from other donors' samples. Sequencing was carried out using PBMCs. CDR3 DNA sequence: TGTGCCAGCACAACCTTGTCCCACGAGCAGTACTTC. Its translation: CASTTLSHEQYF.